These 22 T cell receptor beta chains originate from one sample sequenced in a study of blood T cell repertoires in COVID-19. Sequencing used immunoSEQ multiplex PCR; TCRdb keeps in-frame clones, though not all of them. Among approximately 110,000 clones listed, approximately 89% were seen once. The source material was peripheral blood. These receptors were collected from a man in his forties or fifties with acute or convalescent COVID-19.

The V call is TRBV9, the J call TRBJ2-3; unclear D gene. Germline CDR1 SGDLS, CDR2 YYNGEE. The ends were cut back, 0 bases at V and 5 bases at J, with 4 bases in the middle. CDR3 length equals 12 residues. The CDR3 coding sequence is TGTGCCAGCAGCGTAGTAGAAGATACGCAGTATTTT. This gives the protein CASSVVEDTQYF.

This clone was found once. The chain joins TRBV6-5 to TRBJ1-3; the D is unclear. CDR3 length: 14 amino acids. Germline-derived CDR1 and CDR2 are MNHEY and SVGAGI. V dropped 6 bases and J dropped 4 bases, with 13 bases sitting between them. The DNA of the CDR3 is TGTGCCAGCAGGGCATCCCGAAGAGGAAACACCATATATTTT. Protein: CASRASRRGNTIYF.

The chain carries TRBV6-5 and TRBJ1-3, with D possibly TRBD1 on 6 matching bases. Germline CDR1 reads MNHEY; CDR2 reads SVGAGI. This CDR3 has 15 residues. V gave up 0 bases and J gave up 1 base, with 7 bases separating them. CDR3 sequence: CASSYSTGSGNTIYF. The CDR3 DNA is TGTGCCAGCAGTTACTCAACAGGGTCTGGAAACACCATATATTTT.

This chain joins TRBV18 and TRBJ1-2; perhaps TRBD1 as D (5 bases). CDR1 and CDR2 from the germline V gene are KGHSH and LQKENI. The ends were cut back, 1 base at V and 0 bases at J, with 6 bases in the middle. The CDR3 has 14 amino acids. The CDR3 reads CASSPLQANYGYTF. The CDR3 nucleotides are TGTGCCAGCTCACCACTACAGGCTAACTATGGCTACACCTTC.

The genes are TRBV4-2 and TRBJ1-6, with D tentatively TRBD1 (6 bases). CDR3 length equals 17 residues. CDR1 LGHNA and CDR2 YNFKEQ come from the germline V gene. Deletions cut 6 bases from V and 9 bases from J, with 24 bases between. CDR3 amino acids: CASSPKGQTDRFSPLHF. CDR3 nucleotide sequence: TGTGCCAGCAGTCCTAAAGGACAGACGGATCGTTTTTCACCCCTCCACTTT.

The chain employs TRBV5-4 and TRBJ1-1; D uncertain. The germline V gene has CDR1 SGHNT and CDR2 YYREEE (reference sequence). This CDR3 has 15 amino acids. The V and J ends lost 0 bases and 7 bases respectively, with 16 bases between them. CDR3 region: CASSLAGRMEGEAFF. Here the CDR3 DNA reads TGTGCCAGCAGCTTGGCCGGTAGGATGGAGGGTGAAGCTTTCTTT.

The chain joins TRBV7-2 to TRBJ1-6; 9 positions match TRBD1. V gave up 5 bases and J gave up 10 bases; unmatched junction bases: 6. The CDR3 length is 14 residues. Germline V gives CDR1 SGHTA, CDR2 FQGNSA. The CDR3 region is CASSPGTGKSPLHF. As DNA, the CDR3 is TGTGCCAGCAGCCCCGGGACAGGGAAGTCACCCCTCCACTTT.

The chain recombines TRBV7-9 with TRBJ2-1; tentative D call: TRBD1 (6 bases). Trimming took 1 base from V and 5 from J, leaving 9 bases between them. CDR3 length equals 14 residues. Per the germline V gene, CDR1 is SEHNR and CDR2 is FQNEAQ (reference sequence). The CDR3 loop is CASSLDRVNNEQFF. Here the CDR3 DNA reads TGTGCCAGCAGCTTAGACAGGGTAAACAATGAGCAGTTCTTC.

This chain links TRBV3-1 (or the pseudogene TRBV3-2) with TRBJ2-7, with D unclear. The germline V gene has CDR1 LGHDT and CDR2 YNNKEL (reference sequence). The CDR3 contains 12 residues. With 4 bases removed from V and 0 bases from J, the gap between germline ends came to 4 bases. The CDR3: CASSRSSYEQYF. The CDR3 DNA sequence: TGTGCCAGCAGCCGTAGCTCCTACGAGCAGTACTTC.

The chain joins TRBV4-2 to TRBJ1-2; 8 nucleotides agree with TRBD1. The germline V gene has CDR1 LGHNA and CDR2 YNFKEQ. This CDR3 comprises 17 residues. Germline trimming cut 4 bases from V and 1 base from J; bases unmatched to any gene: 11. DNA for the CDR3: TGTGCCAGCAGCCTTAGACAGGGGCGACGTGTTAACTATGGCTACACCTTC. Translated, it gives CASSLRQGRRVNYGYTF.

The genes are TRBV13 and TRBJ2-3; D is uncertain. The length of the CDR3 is 17 residues. With 2 bases removed from V and 5 bases from J, the gap between germline ends came to 20 bases. Per the germline V gene, CDR1 is PRHDT and CDR2 is FYEKMQ (reference sequence). The CDR3 DNA reads as TGTGCCAGCAGCTTACTTAATGGCGGTCTAGGCGGAGATACGCAGTATTTT. Translation gives CASSLLNGGLGGDTQYF.

This clone was found once. This chain links TRBV29-1 with TRBJ1-5; D may be TRBD1 (6 bases). The length of the CDR3 is 19 residues. V lost 8 bases and J 0 bases, leaving 29 bases between the germline ends. Germline V gene lookup returns CDR1 SQVTM and CDR2 ANQGSEA. The CDR3 sequence: CSTRKGDIGFCYSNQPQHF. In DNA, the CDR3 is TGCAGCACCAGGAAGGGGGACATCGGCTTTTGTTATAGCAATCAGCCCCAGCATTTT.

The J gene is TRBJ1-1, the V gene TRBV30, with 7 bases fitting TRBD1. Trimming at V came to 3 bases and at J to 6 bases, leaving 7 bases not matched to a gene. Germline CDR1 reads GTSNPN; CDR2 reads SVGIG (reference sequence). The CDR3 contains 13 residues. The CDR3 DNA sequence: TGTGCCTGGAGGGAGACAGGGCTGGCTGAAGCTTTCTTT. Translated: CAWRETGLAEAFF. Full variable domain (remainder filled in from reference TRBV30 and TRBJ1-1): SQTIHQWPATLVQPVGSPLSLECTVEGTSNPNLYWYRQAAGRGLQLLFYSVGIGQISSEVPQNLSASRPQDRQFILSSKKLLLSDSGFYLCAWRETGLAEAFFGQGTRLTVV.

The rearrangement joins TRBV29-1 to TRBJ2-1, with a possible D match to TRBD1 (5 bases). The CDR3 covers 16 residues. V was clipped by 1 base and J by 10 bases, with 23 bases between them. CDR1 is SQVTM, CDR2 ANQGSEA, per germline. The CDR3 nucleotides are TGCAGCGTTGAAGGGACACCCGTTGGGGCGTGGGGAGAGCAGTTCTTC. It is translated as CSVEGTPVGAWGEQFF.

The count of this clone is one. The chain is built from TRBV18 and TRBJ2-1, with 12 bases identical to TRBD2. The trim removed 5 bases at V and 9 bases at J, leaving 17 bases unmatched. The CDR3 contains 18 residues. CDR1 is KGHSH and CDR2 is LQKENI in the germline V gene. Here the CDR3 DNA reads TGTGCCAGCTCATCAAAAGGACTAGCGGGGCGATACGATGGTGAGCAGTTCTTC. Translating gives CASSSKGLAGRYDGEQFF.

This clone was counted a single time. V usage is TRBV18 and J usage is TRBJ2-1; 8 bases match TRBD1. Germline V gene sequence: CDR1 KGHSH, CDR2 LQKENI. The CDR3 length is 16 residues. Losses at the gene ends were 0 bases for V and 10 bases for J; bases not matched to a gene: 11. CDR3 residues: CASSPPAGQGAWEQFF. The CDR3, as DNA: TGTGCCAGCTCACCACCGGCAGGCCAGGGGGCATGGGAGCAGTTCTTC.

J is TRBJ2-7 and V is TRBV7-2; 9 positions agree with TRBD2. Looked up from germline, CDR1 is SGHTA and CDR2 is FQGNSA. J lost 6 bases, V lost 3 bases, and 9 bases had no gene match. This CDR3 has 15 residues. The CDR3 coding sequence is TGTGCCAGCAGCTTCATGCCTAGCGGGAATCGCGAGCAGTACTTC. Translated: CASSFMPSGNREQYF. Combining the CDR3 with reference TRBV7-2 and TRBJ2-7 gives the whole variable domain GAGVSQSPSNKVTEKGKDVELRCDPISGHTALYWYRQSLGQGLEFLIYFQGNSAPDKSGLPSDRFSAERTGGSVSTLTIQRTQQEDSAVYLCASSFMPSGNREQYFGPGTRLTVT.

The chain carries TRBV4-1 and TRBJ1-6; tentative D call: TRBD1 (6 bases). Trimming took off 1 base at V and 9 bases at J, with 13 bases between the two ends. This CDR3 is built from 15 residues. Germline V gene lookup returns CDR1 MGHRA and CDR2 YSYEKL. As DNA, the CDR3 is TGCGCCAGCAGCCAAGCGGCGGGGGCAAGTTCACCCCTCCACTTT. Protein sequence: CASSQAAGASSPLHF.

The CDR3 loop reads CSVEGTGRYEQYF. In DNA, the CDR3 is TGCAGCGTTGAAGGGACAGGGCGCTACGAGCAGTACTTC. This chain links TRBV29-1 with TRBJ2-7; 8 bases line up with TRBD1. CDR3 length: 13 residues. With 1 base clipped from V and 3 bases from J, the junction kept 2 bases outside the gene matches. Germline V gene data show CDR1 as SQVTM and CDR2 as ANQGSEA.

This chain uses TRBV9 with TRBJ1-1, with TRBD1 matching 9 bases. Trimming cost V 6 bases and J 5 bases; bases outside gene matches: 8. This CDR3 contains 14 residues. CDR1 SGDLS and CDR2 YYNGEE come from the germline V gene. CDR3 in DNA: TGTGCCAGCAAACCCGGGACAGGGTATACTGAAGCTTTCTTT. As protein: CASKPGTGYTEAFF.

This chain connects TRBV13 to TRBJ2-3; D is unclear. The CDR3 has 15 amino acids. Germline assignment: CDR1 PRHDT and CDR2 FYEKMQ (reference sequence). Between the trimmed V and J ends, which lost 1 base and 2 bases, there was a span of 10 bases. Here the CDR3 DNA reads TGTGCCAGCAGCTTAGTAGTGGAGTACACAGATACGCAGTATTTT. As protein: CASSLVVEYTDTQYF.

The genes are TRBV3-1 (or the pseudogene TRBV3-2) and TRBJ1-1; D ambiguous. This CDR3 is 15 amino acids long. Germline CDR1 and CDR2: LGHDT and YNNKEL (reference sequence). V was trimmed by 1 base and J by 1 base, leaving 10 bases between them. CDR3 residues: CASSQVSSKNTEAFF. The CDR3 DNA reads TGTGCCAGCAGCCAAGTTTCCAGTAAGAACACTGAAGCTTTCTTT.